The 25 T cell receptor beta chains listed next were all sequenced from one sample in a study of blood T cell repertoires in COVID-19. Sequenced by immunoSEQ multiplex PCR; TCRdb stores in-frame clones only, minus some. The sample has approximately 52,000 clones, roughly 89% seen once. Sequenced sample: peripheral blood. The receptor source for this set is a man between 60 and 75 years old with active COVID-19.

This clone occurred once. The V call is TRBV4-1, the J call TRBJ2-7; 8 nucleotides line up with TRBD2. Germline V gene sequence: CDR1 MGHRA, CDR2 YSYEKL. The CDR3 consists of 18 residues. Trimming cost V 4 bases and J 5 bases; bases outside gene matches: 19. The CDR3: CASSPTNLRAGGGHEQYF. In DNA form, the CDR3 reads TGCGCCAGCAGCCCAACCAACCTTAGGGCGGGAGGAGGCCACGAGCAGTACTTC.

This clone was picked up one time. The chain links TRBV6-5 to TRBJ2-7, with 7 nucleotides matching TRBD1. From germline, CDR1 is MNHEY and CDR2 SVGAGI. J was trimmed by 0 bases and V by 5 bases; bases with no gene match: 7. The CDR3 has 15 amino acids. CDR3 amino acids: CASSKTGSGSYEQYF. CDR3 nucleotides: TGTGCCAGCAGTAAGACAGGGTCCGGCTCCTACGAGCAGTACTTC.

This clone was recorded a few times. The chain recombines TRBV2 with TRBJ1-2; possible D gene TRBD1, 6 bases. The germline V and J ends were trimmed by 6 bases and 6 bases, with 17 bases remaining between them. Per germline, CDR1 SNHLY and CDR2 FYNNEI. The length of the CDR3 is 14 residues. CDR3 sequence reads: CASRATGRGDGYTF. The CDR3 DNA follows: TGTGCCAGCAGAGCGACAGGTCGGGGAGATGGCTACACCTTC.

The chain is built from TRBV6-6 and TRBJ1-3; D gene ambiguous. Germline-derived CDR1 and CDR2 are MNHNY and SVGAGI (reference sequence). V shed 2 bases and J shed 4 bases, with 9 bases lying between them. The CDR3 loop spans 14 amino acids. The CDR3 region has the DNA TGTGCCAGCAGTTACCGCGGAGAGGGAAACACCATATATTTT. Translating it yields CASSYRGEGNTIYF.

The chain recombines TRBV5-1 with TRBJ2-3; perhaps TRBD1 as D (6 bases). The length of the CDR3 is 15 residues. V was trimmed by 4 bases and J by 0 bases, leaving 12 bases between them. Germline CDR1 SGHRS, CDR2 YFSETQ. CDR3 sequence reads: CASSGDKSSTDTQYF. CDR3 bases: TGCGCCAGCAGCGGGGACAAGTCTAGCACAGATACGCAGTATTTT.

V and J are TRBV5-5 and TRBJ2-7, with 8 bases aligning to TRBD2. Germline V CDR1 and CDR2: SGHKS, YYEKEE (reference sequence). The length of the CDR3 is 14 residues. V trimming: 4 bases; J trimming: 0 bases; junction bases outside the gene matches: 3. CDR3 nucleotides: TGTGCCAGCAGCCCGGGAGGGTACTCCTACGAGCAGTACTTC. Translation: CASSPGGYSYEQYF.

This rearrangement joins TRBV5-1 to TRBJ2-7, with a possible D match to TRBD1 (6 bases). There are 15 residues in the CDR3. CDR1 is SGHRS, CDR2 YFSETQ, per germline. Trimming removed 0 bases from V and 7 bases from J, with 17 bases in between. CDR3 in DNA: TGCGCCAGCAGCTTGGAGACAGGATACTCCTCAGAGCAGTACTTC. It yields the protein CASSLETGYSSEQYF.

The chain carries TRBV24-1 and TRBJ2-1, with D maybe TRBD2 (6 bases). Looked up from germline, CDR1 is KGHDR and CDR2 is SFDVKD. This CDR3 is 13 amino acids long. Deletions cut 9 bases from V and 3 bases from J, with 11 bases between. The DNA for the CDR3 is TGTGCCACCGCGGGGATGTACTACAATGAGCAGTTCTTC. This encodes CATAGMYYNEQFF.

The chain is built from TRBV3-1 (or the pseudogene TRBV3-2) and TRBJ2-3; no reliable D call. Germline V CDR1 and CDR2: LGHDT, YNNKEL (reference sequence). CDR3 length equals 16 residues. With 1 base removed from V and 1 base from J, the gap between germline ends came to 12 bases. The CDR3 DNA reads TGTGCCAGCAGCCAAGGGAGAGGATTGGGCACAGATACGCAGTATTTT. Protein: CASSQGRGLGTDTQYF.

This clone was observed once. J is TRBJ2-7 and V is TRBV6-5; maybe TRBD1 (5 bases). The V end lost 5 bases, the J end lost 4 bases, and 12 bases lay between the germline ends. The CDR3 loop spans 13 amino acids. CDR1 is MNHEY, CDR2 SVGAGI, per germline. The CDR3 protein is CASSQGFGYEQYF. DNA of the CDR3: TGTGCCAGCAGTCAGGGTTTCGGTTACGAGCAGTACTTC.

The CDR3 loop is CATSRDIGRRGGETQYF. CDR3 bases: TGTGCCACCAGCAGAGATATCGGCCGCCGGGGGGGAGAGACCCAGTACTTC. The V call is TRBV15, the J call TRBJ2-5, with TRBD2 matching 8 bases. The V and J ends lost 0 bases and 4 bases, in that order; junction bases with no gene match: 10. The germline V gene has CDR1 LNHNV and CDR2 YYDKDF (reference sequence). The CDR3 is 17 amino acids. The full variable domain, with the rest looked up from reference TRBV15 and TRBJ2-5, is DAMVIQNPRYQVTQFGKPVTLSCSQTLNHNVMYWYQQKSSQAPKLLFHYYDKDFNNEADTPDNFQSRRPNTSFCFLDIRSPGLGDTAMYLCATSRDIGRRGGETQYFGPGTRLLVL.

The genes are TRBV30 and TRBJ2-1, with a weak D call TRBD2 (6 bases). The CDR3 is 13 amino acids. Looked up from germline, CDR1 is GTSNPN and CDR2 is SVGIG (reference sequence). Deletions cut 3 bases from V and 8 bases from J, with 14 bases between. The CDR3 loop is CAWSGDFGDEQFF. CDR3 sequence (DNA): TGTGCCTGGAGCGGGGACTTTGGCGATGAGCAGTTCTTC.

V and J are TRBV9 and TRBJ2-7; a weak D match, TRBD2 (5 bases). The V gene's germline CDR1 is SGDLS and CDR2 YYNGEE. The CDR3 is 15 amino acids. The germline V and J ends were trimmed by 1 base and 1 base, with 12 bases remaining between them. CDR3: CASSVSERASYEQYF. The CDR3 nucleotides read TGTGCCAGCAGCGTAAGCGAGAGGGCTTCCTACGAGCAGTACTTC. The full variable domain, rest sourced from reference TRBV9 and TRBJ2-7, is DSGVTQTPKHLITATGQRVTLRCSPRSGDLSVYWYQQSLDQGLQFLIQYYNGEERAKGNILERFSAQQFPDLHSELNLSSLELGDSALYFCASSVSERASYEQYFGPGTRLTVT.

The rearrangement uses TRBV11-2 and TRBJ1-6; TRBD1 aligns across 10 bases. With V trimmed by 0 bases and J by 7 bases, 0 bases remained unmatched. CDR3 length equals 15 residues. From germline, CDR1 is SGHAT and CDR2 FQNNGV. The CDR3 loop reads CASSLETGGNSPLHF. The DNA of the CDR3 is TGTGCCAGCAGCTTAGAGACAGGGGGCAATTCACCCCTCCACTTT.

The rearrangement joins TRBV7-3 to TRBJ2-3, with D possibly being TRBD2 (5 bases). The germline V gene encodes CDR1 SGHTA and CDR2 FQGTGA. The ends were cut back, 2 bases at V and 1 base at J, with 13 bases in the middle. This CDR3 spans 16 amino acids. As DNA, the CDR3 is TGTGCCAGCAGCTTATCGTCGGGGTCGGGCACAGATACGCAGTATTTT. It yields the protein CASSLSSGSGTDTQYF.

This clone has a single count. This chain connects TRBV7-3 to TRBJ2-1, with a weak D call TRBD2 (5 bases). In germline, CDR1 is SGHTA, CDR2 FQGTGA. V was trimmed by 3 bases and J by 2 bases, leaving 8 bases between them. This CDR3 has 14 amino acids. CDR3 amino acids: CASSLDGAYNEQFF. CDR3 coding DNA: TGTGCCAGCAGCTTGGACGGGGCCTACAATGAGCAGTTCTTC.

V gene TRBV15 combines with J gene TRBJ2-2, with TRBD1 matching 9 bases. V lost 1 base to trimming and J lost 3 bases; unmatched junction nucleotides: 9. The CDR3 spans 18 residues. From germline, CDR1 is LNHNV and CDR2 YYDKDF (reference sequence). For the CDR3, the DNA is TGTGCCACCAGCAGAGCCCGGGACAGGGCAGGGTACACCGGGGAGCTGTTTTTT. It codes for CATSRARDRAGYTGELFF.

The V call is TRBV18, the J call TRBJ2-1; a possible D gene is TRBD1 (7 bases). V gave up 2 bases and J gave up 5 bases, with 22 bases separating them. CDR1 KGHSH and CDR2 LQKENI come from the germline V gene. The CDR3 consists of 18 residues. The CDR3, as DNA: TGTGCCAGCTCACCAGGTTCAGGGGGGATACTACTGAACAATGAGCAGTTCTTC. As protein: CASSPGSGGILLNNEQFF.

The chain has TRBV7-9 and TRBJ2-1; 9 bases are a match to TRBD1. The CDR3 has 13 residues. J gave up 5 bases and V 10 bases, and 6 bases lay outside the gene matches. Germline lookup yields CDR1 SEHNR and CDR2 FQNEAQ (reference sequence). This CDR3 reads CATKGQGNNEQFF. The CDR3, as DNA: TGTGCCACCAAGGGACAGGGAAACAATGAGCAGTTCTTC.

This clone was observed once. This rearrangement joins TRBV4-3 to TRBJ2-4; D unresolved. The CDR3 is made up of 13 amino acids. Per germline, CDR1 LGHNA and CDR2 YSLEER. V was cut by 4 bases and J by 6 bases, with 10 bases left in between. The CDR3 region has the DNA TGCGCCAGCAGCCTGAAAGCCGGAAACATTCAGTACTTC. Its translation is CASSLKAGNIQYF.

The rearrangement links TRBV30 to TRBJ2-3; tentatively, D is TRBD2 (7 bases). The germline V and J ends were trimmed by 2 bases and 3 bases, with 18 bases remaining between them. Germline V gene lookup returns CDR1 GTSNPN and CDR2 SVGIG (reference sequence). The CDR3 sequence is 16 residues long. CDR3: CAWSMLGGARTDTQYF. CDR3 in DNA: TGTGCCTGGAGTATGCTGGGGGGGGCGCGGACAGATACGCAGTATTTT.

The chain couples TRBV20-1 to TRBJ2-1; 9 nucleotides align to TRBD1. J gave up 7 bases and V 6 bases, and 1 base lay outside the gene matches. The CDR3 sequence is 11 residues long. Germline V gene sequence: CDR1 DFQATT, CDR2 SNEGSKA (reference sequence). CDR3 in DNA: TGCAGTGCGGGACAGGGAAATGAGCAGTTCTTC. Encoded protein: CSAGQGNEQFF.

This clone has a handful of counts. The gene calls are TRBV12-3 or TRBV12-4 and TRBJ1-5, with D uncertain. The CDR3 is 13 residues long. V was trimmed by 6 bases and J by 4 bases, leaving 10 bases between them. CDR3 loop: CASSLTENQPQHF. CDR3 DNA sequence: TGTGCCAGCAGCCTAACAGAAAATCAGCCCCAGCATTTT.

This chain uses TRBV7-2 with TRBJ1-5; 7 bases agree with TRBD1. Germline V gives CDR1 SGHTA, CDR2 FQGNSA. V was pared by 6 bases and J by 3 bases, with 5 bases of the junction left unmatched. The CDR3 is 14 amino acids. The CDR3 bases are TGTGCCAGCAGACCTGGGACAGTCAATCAGCCCCAGCATTTT. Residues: CASRPGTVNQPQHF.

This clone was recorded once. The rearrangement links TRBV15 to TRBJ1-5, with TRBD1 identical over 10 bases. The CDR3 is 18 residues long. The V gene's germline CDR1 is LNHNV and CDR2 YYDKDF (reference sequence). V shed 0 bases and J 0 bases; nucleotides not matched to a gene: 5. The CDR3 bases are TGTGCCACCAGCAGAGATAGTGGGACAGGGGATAGCAATCAGCCCCAGCATTTT. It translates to CATSRDSGTGDSNQPQHF.